This record covers a single T cell receptor beta chain. The source of the sample is a study of blood T cell repertoires in COVID-19. Study background: Samples came from the United States, Italy and Spain, spanning acute and convalescent COVID-19. Sources were T cells, B-cell-depleted T cells, or PBMCs; the material itself was cDNA or gDNA.

Germline assignment: CDR1 SGDLS and CDR2 YYNGEE. The CDR3 covers 14 residues. The ends were cut back, 1 base at V and 7 bases at J, with 11 bases in the middle. Original processing methods: Estimation of nucleated cell counts was performed using reference gene primer amplification. Sequencing was performed with immunoSEQ multiplex PCR; in TCRdb, only in-frame clones are kept and a portion is missing. The V and J calls and the clone size are those of that table, but D and trimming were determined from the DNA. The table includes about 310,000 clones, 80% to 90% detected once. The sequenced sample was peripheral blood. This receptor was taken from a middle-aged man with active or convalescent COVID-19. The gene calls are TRBV9 and TRBJ2-2; weak D call: TRBD2 (6 bases). This CDR3 reads CASSVIGGSGELFF. CDR3 in DNA: TGTGCCAGCAGCGTAATTGGGGGGAGCGGGGAGCTGTTTTTT.